This T cell receptor (beta chain) was profiled in a study of post-analysis software for immune sequencing data. Turning to the study itself: The cohort encompassed relapsing-remitting, secondary progressive and progressive-relapsing multiple sclerosis disease courses.

This clonotype was detected once. Its matching antigen is unknown. The study, taken as a whole, reports: Strong co-clustering by F measure linked samples that shared a preparation batch.

Unique molecular identifiers were built into the TCR beta cDNA libraries. Input populations of about 0.9 to 10 million T cells gave rise to a few hundred thousand cDNA molecules. TCRdb recomputed calls from the PCR reads with MiXCR, one row per CDR3 protein. In the table there are under 650,000 distinct CDR3 sequences, 44% of which are singletons. The origin of this receptor is a girl under 18 with multiple sclerosis. Sequences were obtained from blood.

CDR3 region: CATSGTDLETQYF. The DNA for the CDR3 is TGTGCCACCAGCGGTACGGATTTAGAGACCCAGTACTTC. The genes are TRBV24-1 and TRBJ2-5; the D is unclear. The V gene's germline CDR1 is KGHDR and CDR2 SFDVKD. Trimming took off 7 bases at V and 4 bases at J, with 12 bases between the two ends. CDR3 length: 13 amino acids.